This T cell receptor beta chain originates from a study of blood T cell repertoires in COVID-19. Libraries were prepared by immunoSEQ multiplex PCR; TCRdb keeps only in-frame clonotypes and omits some of them. The table lists approximately 400,000 clones, around 86% of them singletons, with 5.1% in the top ten. The CDR3 contains 17 residues. The junction had 5 bases not matched to a gene; V was cut back by 0 bases and J by 0 bases. Per germline, CDR1 SGHRS and CDR2 YFSETQ. A single count supports this clone. Participants came from 20 to 25 US areas, aged roughly 18 to 89 years. Clinical history as reported by participants underpinned cohort assignment. Resolution of symptoms, clearance, or two negative PCRs was present in recovered Cohort 3 donors.

The chain combines TRBV5-1 with TRBJ1-3; 8 bases are shared with TRBD1. The sequence came from a woman aged 45-59 years who had recovered from COVID-19. Specimen: PBMCs or T cells enriched from blood (not recorded which). The CDR3, as DNA: TGCGCCAGCAGCTTGGCCGGGACAGGCTACTCTGGAAACACCATATATTTT. Translation gives CASSLAGTGYSGNTIYF.